The rows below give T cell receptor beta chains drawn from one sample of a study of blood T cell repertoires in COVID-19. Here immunoSEQ multiplex PCR was the method, and the copy in TCRdb shows in-frame clones only, minus some. In the table there are some 320,000 clones, roughly nine tenths of which are singletons. Sequencing was done on a sample of PBMCs or T cells enriched from blood (not recorded which). The receptors were sampled from a woman aged 50 to 60 who had been exposed to COVID-19. Each CDR3 is given with its conserved first and last residue. The order of the fields is clone size, V gene, D gene, J gene, CDR3 DNA, CDR3 protein. A D gene is named only where the DNA matches it firmly. Not all rows give a size; the values are once, few, many and, for expanded clones, a class.

-	TRBV28	TRBD1	TRBJ2-7	TGTGCCAGCAGCCGGACAGGCCGATACGAGCAGTACTTC	CASSRTGRYEQYF
-	TRBV5-1	-	TRBJ1-1	TGCGCCAGCAGCCTAGGGACAAGCACCCCCACTGAAGCTTTCTTT	CASSLGTSTPTEAFF
-	TRBV5-1	TRBD2	TRBJ2-1	TGCGCCAGCAGCTTGGAAGCGGGGGGCTACAATGAGCAGTTCTTC	CASSLEAGGYNEQFF
-	TRBV9	TRBD2	TRBJ2-2	TGTGCCAGCAGCGAGCGACTAGCGGGGGACCCGAACACCGGGGAGCTGTTTTTT	CASSERLAGDPNTGELFF
-	TRBV28	-	TRBJ2-7	TGTGCCAGCAGTTTATCTGTCAGTTCCTACGAGCAGTACTTC	CASSLSVSSYEQYF
-	TRBV25-1	-	TRBJ1-4	TGTGCCAGCAGTGAACCCCACAGTTGGAAACTGTTTTTT	CASSEPHSWKLFF
-	TRBV30	-	TRBJ1-6	TGTGCCTGGAGAAAAACCGAGACACTCCTCCAAAATTCACCCCTCCACTTT	CAWRKTETLLQNSPLHF
-	TRBV5-4	-	TRBJ1-1	TGTGCCAGCAGCCTACACGGAGGGAACACTGAAGCTTTCTTT	CASSLHGGNTEAFF
-	TRBV2	-	TRBJ2-5	TGTGCCAGCCGGGATGTGGGGAGGGAGACCCAGTACTTC	CASRDVGRETQYF
-	TRBV27	-	TRBJ1-5	TGTGCCAGCAGTTTAGAGATCTATCAGCCCCAGCATTTT	CASSLEIYQPQHF
-	TRBV19	-	TRBJ2-7	TGTGCCAGTAGTATAGACGGGGTCTACGAGCAGTACTTC	CASSIDGVYEQYF
-	TRBV11-2	-	TRBJ1-1	TGTGCCAGCAGCTCCCGGCCCCGGGGGGGTGAAGCTTTCTTT	CASSSRPRGGEAFF
-	TRBV4-1	-	TRBJ1-6	TGCGCCAGCAGCCAAGAGATGACAGGCTATAATTCACCCCTCCACTTT	CASSQEMTGYNSPLHF
once	TRBV4-1	TRBD1	TRBJ1-4	TGCGCCAGCAGCCATGAGCCGAGGACAGGGGAGGAAAAACTGTTTTTT	CASSHEPRTGEEKLFF
-	TRBV7-6	-	TRBJ2-7	TGTGCCAGCAGCTCGGGGGGCGCGGGCTACGAGCAGTACTTC	CASSSGGAGYEQYF
once	TRBV5-6	TRBD1	TRBJ1-2	TGTGCCAGCAGCTTGGCTCCAGGGGGCGACTATGGCTACACCTTC	CASSLAPGGDYGYTF
once	TRBV3-1/TRBV3-2	-	TRBJ2-3	TGTGCCAGCAGCCAAGAAAGACCAGGCCTAGATACGCAGTATTTT	CASSQERPGLDTQYF
once	TRBV6-1	TRBD1	TRBJ2-7	TGTGCCAGCAGTGAACAGGGGGCGAACGAGCAGTACTTC	CASSEQGANEQYF
-	TRBV7-8	TRBD1	TRBJ1-1	TGTGCCAGCAGGGAAGGGACAGCGAACACTGAAGCTTTCTTT	CASREGTANTEAFF
-	TRBV2	TRBD2	TRBJ2-5	TGTGCCAGCAGCCGACTAGCGGGGGGGCAGGAGACCCAGTACTTC	CASSRLAGGQETQYF
-	TRBV3-1/TRBV3-2	-	TRBJ2-7	TGTGCCAGCAGCCGACTTTCCTACGAGCAGTACTTC	CASSRLSYEQYF
-	TRBV5-1	-	TRBJ2-5	TGCGCCAGCAGCCATCCTGACACGGCCGAGACCCAGTACTTC	CASSHPDTAETQYF
-	TRBV4-1	TRBD1	TRBJ1-5	TGCGCCAGCAGCCATGCGGACAGGGAAGGTCTTCAGCCCCAGCATTTT	CASSHADREGLQPQHF
-	TRBV28	TRBD2	TRBJ2-3	TGTGCCAGCAGTTCGTCCGGGGGGGCCGGTACGCAGTATTTT	CASSSSGGAGTQYF
-	TRBV7-2	TRBD2	TRBJ2-7	TGTGCCAGCAGCGCCAGACTAGCGGGGGGGCCGGGCGAGCAGTACTTC	CASSARLAGGPGEQYF
-	TRBV21-1	-	TRBJ2-5	TGTGCCAGCAACCCCCGGACTAGCGGGACTCTTCGGGTAGAGACCCAGTACTTC	CASNPRTSGTLRVETQYF